These 25 T cell receptor beta chains came from one sample sequenced in a study of cytomegalovirus exposure and HLA in healthy donors. A multiplex PCR was run with 60 Vbeta primers and 13 Jbeta primers. Generated by immunoSEQ multiplex PCR, the TCRdb table keeps only in-frame clones and is missing some. This table holds about 130,000 clones, around 74% found once. The specimen sequenced was PBMCs. Receptors were obtained from a man aged 30 to 45 in good health and CMV-seronegative.

The V call is TRBV28, the J call TRBJ1-5, with a tentative D call TRBD1 (6 bases). This CDR3 is 15 amino acids long. CDR1 MDHEN and CDR2 SYDVKM come from the germline V gene. Trimming took 6 bases from V and 8 from J, leaving 20 bases between them. CDR3 in amino acids: CASSLGGGAGKPQHF. In DNA, the CDR3 is TGTGCCAGCAGCCTAGGGGGGGGCGCGGGAAAGCCCCAGCATTTT.

The chain uses TRBV9 and TRBJ2-7; the match to TRBD1 covers 10 bases. CDR3 length: 15 amino acids. Germline CDR1 reads SGDLS; CDR2 reads YYNGEE. The J segment lost 4 bases and the V segment lost 4 bases, leaving 8 bases of the junction unmatched. The CDR3 DNA follows: TGTGCCAGCAGCCACGGGACAGGGGTAGGGTACGAGCAGTACTTC. This sequence encodes CASSHGTGVGYEQYF. Supplemented by reference TRBV9 and TRBJ2-7, the full variable domain reads DSGVTQTPKHLITATGQRVTLRCSPRSGDLSVYWYQQSLDQGLQFLIQYYNGEERAKGNILERFSAQQFPDLHSELNLSSLELGDSALYFCASSHGTGVGYEQYFGPGTRLTVT.

The chain couples TRBV28 to TRBJ1-5, with TRBD1 identical over 7 bases. Germline assignment: CDR1 MDHEN and CDR2 SYDVKM. The CDR3 totals 15 residues. Unmatched junction bases numbered 5, after V lost 3 bases and J lost 3 bases. CDR3 coding DNA: TGTGCCAGCAGTTTCTACGACAGGGACAATCAGCCCCAGCATTTT. Translation gives CASSFYDRDNQPQHF.

Only a few counts were recorded for this clone. The genes are TRBV5-6 and TRBJ1-6, with TRBD1 matching 9 bases. J lost 9 bases, V lost 4 bases, and 5 bases had no gene match. Germline CDR1 reads SGHDT; CDR2 reads YYEEEE. There are 14 residues in the CDR3. For the CDR3, the DNA is TGTGCCAGCAGCCGGGGACAGGGCGGTTCACCCCTCCACTTT. Protein sequence: CASSRGQGGSPLHF.

The chain employs TRBV7-9 and TRBJ2-7; 7 bases are a match to TRBD1. The germline gives CDR1 SEHNR, CDR2 FQNEAQ (reference sequence). The length of the CDR3 is 14 residues. The V segment lost 5 bases and the J segment 2 bases; nucleotides outside the gene matches: 6. The CDR3 nucleotides read TGTGCCAGCAGCGAGGACAGGACAACCTACGAGCAGTACTTC. It translates to CASSEDRTTYEQYF.

Only a few counts were recorded for this clone. This chain links TRBV4-3 with TRBJ2-1; 10 nucleotides line up with TRBD2. Germline V gene sequence: CDR1 LGHNA, CDR2 YSLEER. V trimming: 1 base; J trimming: 8 bases; junction bases outside the gene matches: 8. CDR3 size: 16 residues. CDR3 region: CASSQGSASGGYEQFF. The CDR3 coding sequence is TGCGCCAGCAGCCAAGGCTCAGCTAGCGGGGGTTATGAGCAGTTCTTC.

The chain carries TRBV18 and TRBJ2-7; D perhaps matches TRBD1 (6 bases). Trimming stripped 2 bases from V and 7 bases from J, with 18 bases between. Looked up from germline, CDR1 is KGHSH and CDR2 is LQKENI. This CDR3 has 15 amino acids. The CDR3 DNA is TGTGCCAGCTCACCAGGCGCAGGGGCTGGTGATGAGCAGTACTTC. Translated, it gives CASSPGAGAGDEQYF.

The rearrangement joins TRBV18 to TRBJ2-1, with 16 bases that match TRBD2. CDR3 size: 15 residues. Looked up from germline, CDR1 is KGHSH and CDR2 is LQKENI. V shed 5 bases, J shed 8 bases, and the junction held 3 bases outside the gene matches. The CDR3, as DNA: TGTGCCAGCTCAACGGGGACTAGCGGGAGGGATGAGCAGTTCTTC. Amino acid sequence: CASSTGTSGRDEQFF. The full variable domain, rest sourced from reference TRBV18 and TRBJ2-1, is NAGVMQNPRHLVRRRGQEARLRCSPMKGHSHVYWYRQLPEEGLKFMVYLQKENIIDESGMPKERFSAEFPKEGPSILRIQQVVRGDSAAYFCASSTGTSGRDEQFFGPGTRLTVL.

The count of this clone is one. The V call is TRBV9, the J call TRBJ2-7; possible D gene TRBD2, 6 bases. The CDR3 consists of 15 residues. The V gene lost 5 bases and the J gene lost 0 bases, with 15 bases spanning the gap. Looked up from germline, CDR1 is SGDLS and CDR2 is YYNGEE. The CDR3: CASSGGGASSYEQYF. The CDR3 nucleotides read TGTGCCAGCAGTGGTGGCGGGGCGAGCTCCTACGAGCAGTACTTC.

Concerning this clone itself: A read error may account for a junction end that differs from germline. The chain carries TRBV11-2 and TRBJ2-7; possibly TRBD1 for D (6 bases). Per the germline V gene, CDR1 is SGHAT and CDR2 is FQNNGV. This CDR3 has 12 residues. In DNA form, the CDR3 reads TGTGCCAGCAGCTTAGGGGGGCAGGTCCTTGACTTC. Amino acid sequence: CASSLGGQVLDF.

The chain recombines TRBV4-2 with TRBJ2-1; 7 nucleotides agree with TRBD2. CDR1 LGHNA and CDR2 YNFKEQ come from the germline V gene. The CDR3 spans 15 residues. V lost 3 bases to trimming and J lost 4 bases; unmatched junction nucleotides: 6. CDR3 coding DNA: TGTGCCAGCAGCCAGGTACTAGCGTCATACAATGAGCAGTTCTTC. This sequence encodes CASSQVLASYNEQFF.

The genes are TRBV30 and TRBJ1-1; tentatively, D is TRBD1 (6 bases). In germline, CDR1 is GTSNPN, CDR2 SVGIG (reference sequence). This CDR3 spans 13 amino acids. Trimming cost V 3 bases and J 0 bases, with 8 bases left between them. CDR3 nucleotides: TGTGCCTGGAGAGGGGGGGTGAACACTGAAGCTTTCTTT. Translated, it gives CAWRGGVNTEAFF.

The rearrangement links TRBV6-5 to TRBJ2-7, with TRBD2 identical over 8 bases. Germline V lookup: CDR1 MNHEY, CDR2 SVGAGI. This CDR3 contains 14 residues. V was clipped by 6 bases and J by 7 bases; unmatched bases: 11. CDR3 region: CASSDTGGPGEQYF. In DNA, the CDR3 is TGTGCCAGCAGCGACACGGGAGGGCCTGGTGAGCAGTACTTC.

This clone came up a few times. The gene calls are TRBV29-1 and TRBJ2-5; weak D call: TRBD2 (6 bases). In germline, CDR1 is SQVTM, CDR2 ANQGSEA. V lost 6 bases and J 5 bases, leaving 7 bases between the germline ends. The CDR3 length is 10 residues. The CDR3 loop reads CSVGLETQYF. As DNA, the CDR3 is TGCAGCGTGGGACTTGAGACCCAGTACTTC.

This clone showed up just a few times. The chain is built from TRBV27 and TRBJ1-1, with D possibly matching TRBD1 (5 bases). CDR1 is MNHEY and CDR2 is SMNVEV in the germline V gene (reference sequence). The ends were cut back, 3 bases at V and 4 bases at J, with 9 bases in the middle. The CDR3 is 13 residues long. The CDR3 here is CASSLTELTEAFF. Here the CDR3 DNA reads TGTGCCAGCAGTTTGACAGAACTCACTGAAGCTTTCTTT.

This clone came up a few times. The V gene is TRBV2, the J gene TRBJ1-6; D is possibly TRBD1 (5 bases). Germline CDR1 is SNHLY and CDR2 is FYNNEI. CDR3 length: 13 residues. Trimming left V 3 bases short and J 10 bases short, with 10 bases between. For the CDR3, the DNA is TGTGCCAGCAGTGACAGGGTTCGCTCACCCCTCCACTTT. Translation gives CASSDRVRSPLHF. The full variable domain, rest sourced from reference TRBV2 and TRBJ1-6, is EPEVTQTPSHQVTQMGQEVILRCVPISNHLYFYWYRQILGQKVEFLVSFYNNEISEKSEIFDDQFSVERPDGSNFTLKIRSTKLEDSAMYFCASSDRVRSPLHFGNGTRLTVT.

The V call is TRBV5-1, the J call TRBJ1-4; TRBD1 matches at 7 bases. Germline CDR1 is SGHRS and CDR2 is YFSETQ. The V segment lost 0 bases and the J segment 2 bases; nucleotides outside the gene matches: 1. This CDR3 has 15 amino acids. The CDR3 sequence is CASSLVTGTNEKLFF. CDR3 sequence (DNA): TGCGCCAGCAGCTTGGTGACAGGGACTAATGAAAAACTGTTTTTT.

This sequence joins TRBV5-1 and TRBJ2-1; the match to TRBD1 covers 8 bases. Germline values: CDR1 SGHRS, CDR2 YFSETQ. The CDR3 loop spans 15 amino acids. V gave up 4 bases and J gave up 10 bases; unmatched junction bases: 13. The CDR3 is CASSHRGQDPEEQFF. The DNA for the CDR3 is TGCGCCAGCAGCCACCGGGGACAGGACCCCGAAGAGCAGTTCTTC.

V is TRBV27 and J is TRBJ2-2; 7 bases map to TRBD2. The CDR3 contains 15 residues. With 7 bases clipped from V and 0 bases from J, the junction kept 5 bases outside the gene matches. Germline-derived CDR1 and CDR2 are MNHEY and SMNVEV (reference sequence). The CDR3: CASTMGGANTGELFF. In DNA, the CDR3 is TGTGCCAGCACGATGGGGGGGGCGAACACCGGGGAGCTGTTTTTT.

Details on this clone: One junction end disagrees with the germline gene, perhaps due to a read error. J is TRBJ1-2 and V is TRBV6-6; D is uncertain. The length of the CDR3 is 11 residues. Per the germline V gene, CDR1 is MNHNY and CDR2 is SVGAGI (reference sequence). This CDR3 is CASSPTAGRGF. The CDR3 region has the DNA TGTGCCAGCAGTCCCACTGCTGGTCGGGGCTTC.

The V gene is TRBV27, the J gene TRBJ2-7, with a weak D call TRBD2 (6 bases). Germline CDR1 is MNHEY and CDR2 is SMNVEV (reference sequence). The CDR3 covers 16 residues. V lost 1 base to trimming and J lost 4 bases, with 17 bases between them. The CDR3 bases are TGTGCCAGCAGTTTATTATTCGAGGGGAGGACTTACGAGCAGTACTTC. It translates to CASSLLFEGRTYEQYF.

The V call is TRBV5-1, the J call TRBJ2-2; 10 nucleotides agree with TRBD1. The CDR3 length is 16 residues. J gave up 3 bases and V 0 bases, and 2 bases lay outside the gene matches. Per germline, CDR1 SGHRS and CDR2 YFSETQ. CDR3 sequence: CASSLAGQGYTGELFF. CDR3 coding DNA: TGCGCCAGCAGCTTGGCGGGACAGGGGTACACCGGGGAGCTGTTTTTT.

This rearrangement joins TRBV14 to TRBJ1-1, with D possibly matching TRBD1 (5 bases). With 1 base removed from V and 1 base from J, the gap between germline ends came to 13 bases. The CDR3 runs 16 residues. The germline gives CDR1 SGHDN, CDR2 FVKESK. The CDR3 nucleotides read TGTGCCAGCAGCCAAGTCGGCGGGGCGCGGAACACTGAAGCTTTCTTT. It codes for CASSQVGGARNTEAFF. The variable domain in full, completed from reference TRBV14 and TRBJ1-1, reads EAGVTQFPSHSVIEKGQTVTLRCDPISGHDNLYWYRRVMGKEIKFLLHFVKESKQDESGMPNNRFLAERTGGTYSTLKVQPAELEDSGVYFCASSQVGGARNTEAFFGQGTRLTVV.

The V and J genes are TRBV28 and TRBJ2-7; TRBD1 is a possible D gene (5 bases). Deletions cut 2 bases from V and 2 bases from J, with 13 bases between. The CDR3 totals 15 residues. Per germline, CDR1 MDHEN and CDR2 SYDVKM. For the CDR3, the DNA is TGTGCCAGCAGTTTAGATCAGGGTAGTCCCTACGAGCAGTACTTC. The encoded protein is CASSLDQGSPYEQYF.

V is TRBV5-1 and J is TRBJ2-1; TRBD2 aligns across 10 bases. V shed 0 bases, J shed 8 bases, and the junction held 2 bases outside the gene matches. This CDR3 has 14 residues. Germline CDR1 and CDR2: SGHRS and YFSETQ. In DNA form, the CDR3 reads TGCGCCAGCAGCTTGGTAGCGGGGGGAGATGAGCAGTTCTTC. It is translated as CASSLVAGGDEQFF.